This TCR beta chain is from a study of PD-1 blockade in classical Hodgkin lymphoma. The study's findings and limits: It was among complete responders that baseline diversity resembled that of newly diagnosed patients. Relapsed/refractory patients reportedly had the lowest baseline TCR diversity, below newly diagnosed patients, who were below healthy donors.

Profiled with immunoSEQ multiplex PCR; TCRdb holds only in-frame clones, not every one. The sample carries tens of thousands of clones, 84% recorded once. All patients experienced relapse after autologous stem cell transplantation, and brentuximab vedotin exposure was variable. It was by magnetic negative selection that CD4+ T cells were purified from thawed PBMCs. Complete response, partial response or progressive disease constituted the best response categories observed. A note on this clone: Its cognate antigen is unknown.

The starting material was CD4+ T cells from blood, obtained at baseline. This clonotype originated in a human donor with classical Hodgkin lymphoma.

CDR3 nucleotides: TGTGCCAGCAGCCAGGAGCTAGCGGGGGGGTACGAGCAGTACTTC. Encoded protein: CASSQELAGGYEQYF. V is TRBV4-2 and J is TRBJ2-7, with 12 bases identical to TRBD2. The CDR3 is 15 residues long. Germline-derived CDR1 and CDR2 are LGHNA and YNFKEQ. Trimming cost V 3 bases and J 4 bases; bases outside gene matches: 4.